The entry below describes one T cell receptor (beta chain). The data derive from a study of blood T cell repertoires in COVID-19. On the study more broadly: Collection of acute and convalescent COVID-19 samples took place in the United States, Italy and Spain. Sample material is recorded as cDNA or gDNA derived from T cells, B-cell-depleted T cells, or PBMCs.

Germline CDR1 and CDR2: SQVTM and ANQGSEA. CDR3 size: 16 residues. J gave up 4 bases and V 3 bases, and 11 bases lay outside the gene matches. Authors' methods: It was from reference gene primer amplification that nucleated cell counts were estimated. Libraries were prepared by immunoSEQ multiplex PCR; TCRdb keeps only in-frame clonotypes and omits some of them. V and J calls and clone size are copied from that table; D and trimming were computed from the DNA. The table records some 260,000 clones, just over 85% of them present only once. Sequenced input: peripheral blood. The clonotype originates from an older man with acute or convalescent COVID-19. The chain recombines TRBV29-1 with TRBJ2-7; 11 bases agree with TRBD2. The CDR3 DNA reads TGCAGCGTTGACGCCGGCTTTAGCGGGAGGGTTTACGAGCAGTACTTC. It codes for CSVDAGFSGRVYEQYF.